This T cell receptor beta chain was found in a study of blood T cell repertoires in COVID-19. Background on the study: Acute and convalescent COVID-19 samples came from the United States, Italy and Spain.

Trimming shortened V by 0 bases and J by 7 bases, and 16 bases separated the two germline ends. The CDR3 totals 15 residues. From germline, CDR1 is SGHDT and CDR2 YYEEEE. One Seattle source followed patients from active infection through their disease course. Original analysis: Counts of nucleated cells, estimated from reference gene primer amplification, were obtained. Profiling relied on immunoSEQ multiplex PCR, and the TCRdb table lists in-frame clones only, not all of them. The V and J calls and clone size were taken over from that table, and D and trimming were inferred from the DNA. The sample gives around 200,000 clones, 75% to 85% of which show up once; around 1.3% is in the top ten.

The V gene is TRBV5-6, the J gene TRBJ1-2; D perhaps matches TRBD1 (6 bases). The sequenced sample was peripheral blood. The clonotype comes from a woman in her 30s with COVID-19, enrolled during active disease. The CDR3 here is CASSLANTGLVGYTF. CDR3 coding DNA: TGTGCCAGCAGCTTGGCGAATACAGGGTTAGTTGGCTACACCTTC. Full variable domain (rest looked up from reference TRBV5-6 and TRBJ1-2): DAGVTQSPTHLIKTRGQQVTLRCSPKSGHDTVSWYQQALGQGPQFIFQYYEEEERQRGNFPDRFSGHQFPNYSSELNVNALLLGDSALYLCASSLANTGLVGYTFGSGTRLTVV.